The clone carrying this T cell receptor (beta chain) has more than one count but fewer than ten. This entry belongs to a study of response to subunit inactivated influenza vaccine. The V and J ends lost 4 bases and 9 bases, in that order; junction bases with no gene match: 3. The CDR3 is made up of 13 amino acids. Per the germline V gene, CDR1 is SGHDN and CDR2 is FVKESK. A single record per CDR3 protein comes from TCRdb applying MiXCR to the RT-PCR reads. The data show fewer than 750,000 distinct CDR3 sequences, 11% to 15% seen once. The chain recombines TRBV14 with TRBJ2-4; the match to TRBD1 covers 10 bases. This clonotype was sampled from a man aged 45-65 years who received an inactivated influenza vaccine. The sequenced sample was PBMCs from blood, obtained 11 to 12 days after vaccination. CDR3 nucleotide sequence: TGTGCCAGCAGCCTTTGGGACAGGGGCATTCAGTACTTC. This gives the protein CASSLWDRGIQYF.